These T cell receptor beta chains were read from a single sample in a study of cytomegalovirus exposure and HLA in healthy donors. The repertoire was sequenced with immunoSEQ multiplex PCR; TCRdb's copy has only in-frame clones and lacks some. The sample table includes tens of thousands of clones. Sequencing was carried out using PBMCs. These TCRs come from a man aged 18 to 29 in good health and CMV-seropositive. CDR3s include the opening cysteine and the closing phenylalanine or tryptophan. A D gene is named only where the DNA matches it firmly.

D gene: TRBD1; V gene: TRBV30; J gene: TRBJ2-5; CDR3 DNA: TGTGCCTGGGCAGGGGGCAGGGAGACCCAGTACTTC; CDR3 protein: CAWAGGRETQYF
D gene: TRBD2; V gene: TRBV9; J gene: TRBJ2-2; CDR3 DNA: TGTGCCAGCAGCGGTAGCGGGGGCATCGACACCGGGGAGCTGTTTTTT; CDR3 protein: CASSGSGGIDTGELFF
D gene: -; V gene: TRBV19; J gene: TRBJ1-5; CDR3 DNA: TGTGCCAGTAGTCCGGGGGGCGGCAATCAGCCCCAGCATTTT; CDR3 protein: CASSPGGGNQPQHF
D gene: -; V gene: TRBV5-8; J gene: TRBJ2-1; CDR3 DNA: TGTGTCAGCAGCTTGCGAGGACAGATAAACAATGAGCAGTTCTTC; CDR3 protein: CVSSLRGQINNEQFF
D gene: -; V gene: TRBV20-1; J gene: TRBJ1-2; CDR3 DNA: TGCAGTGCTAGCCAGGCCCTAGGCTACACCTTC; CDR3 protein: CSASQALGYTF
D gene: -; V gene: TRBV4-1; J gene: TRBJ2-7; CDR3 DNA: TGCGCCAGCAGCCAAGAGACAGGCTACGAGCAGTACTTC; CDR3 protein: CASSQETGYEQYF
D gene: TRBD1; V gene: TRBV6-1; J gene: TRBJ1-5; CDR3 DNA: TGTGCCAGCAACAAAGGACAGGGGAGTCAGCCCCAGCATTTT; CDR3 protein: CASNKGQGSQPQHF
D gene: -; V gene: TRBV7-6; J gene: TRBJ2-1; CDR3 DNA: TGTGCCAGCAGCTTAGGGCTAGCGAGTCTTAATGAGCAGTTCTTC; CDR3 protein: CASSLGLASLNEQFF
D gene: TRBD1; V gene: TRBV19; J gene: TRBJ1-1; CDR3 DNA: TGTGCCAGTAGTACAAGACAGGGTGGGGAAGCTTTCTTT; CDR3 protein: CASSTRQGGEAFF
D gene: -; V gene: TRBV5-5; J gene: TRBJ2-7; CDR3 DNA: TGTGCCAGCAGTAGGGGGGGGGCCTACGAGCAGTACTTC; CDR3 protein: CASSRGGAYEQYF
D gene: -; V gene: TRBV27; J gene: TRBJ2-3; CDR3 DNA: TGTGCCAGCCGCCCAGTCAGCACAGATACGCAGTATTTT; CDR3 protein: CASRPVSTDTQYF
D gene: TRBD1; V gene: TRBV5-4; J gene: TRBJ1-1; CDR3 DNA: TGTGCCAGCAGCCCCGACAGGGGAAACACTGAAGCTTTCTTT; CDR3 protein: CASSPDRGNTEAFF
D gene: -; V gene: TRBV7-8; J gene: TRBJ1-2; CDR3 DNA: TGTGCCAGCAGCTTAAGTCCGACCTTACCAGGAACCTATGGCTACACCTTC; CDR3 protein: CASSLSPTLPGTYGYTF
D gene: TRBD2; V gene: TRBV5-1; J gene: TRBJ2-1; CDR3 DNA: TGCGCCAGCAGCGTGGGACTAGCGGGGGCCTCCTACAATGAGCAGTTCTTC; CDR3 protein: CASSVGLAGASYNEQFF
D gene: TRBD2; V gene: TRBV25-1; J gene: TRBJ2-3; CDR3 DNA: TGTGCCAGCAGACCGTCCGGGACTAGCGGACTCCGCGTCCCGCAGTATTTT; CDR3 protein: CASRPSGTSGLRVPQYF
D gene: -; V gene: TRBV5-6; J gene: TRBJ1-6; CDR3 DNA: TGTGCCAGCAGCCGAGCTGGTCGAGATTCACCCCTCCACTTT; CDR3 protein: CASSRAGRDSPLHF
D gene: -; V gene: TRBV5-1; J gene: TRBJ1-4; CDR3 DNA: TGCGCCAGCAGCTTGACTCGGGACATAAGGGAAAAACTGTTTTTT; CDR3 protein: CASSLTRDIREKLFF
D gene: -; V gene: TRBV4-1; J gene: TRBJ2-7; CDR3 DNA: TGCGCCAGCAGCTCCATCCAAGACAGAGCAGGCGAGCAGTACTTC; CDR3 protein: CASSSIQDRAGEQYF
D gene: -; V gene: TRBV7-9; J gene: TRBJ2-7; CDR3 DNA: TGTGCCAGCAGCTTAGTGGTGGGAGGGGGCTACGAGCAGTACTTC; CDR3 protein: CASSLVVGGGYEQYF
D gene: -; V gene: TRBV19; J gene: TRBJ2-1; CDR3 DNA: TGTGCCAGTAGTGGGGGCGCGATTGTTTTTGAGCAGTTCTTC; CDR3 protein: CASSGGAIVFEQFF
D gene: -; V gene: TRBV12-2; J gene: TRBJ1-5; CDR3 DNA: TGTGCAAGTCGCTTAGCGCGATTTAGGACAGGGAGGCTGGGGCAGCCCCAGCATTTT; CDR3 protein: CASRLARFRTGRLGQPQHF
D gene: -; V gene: TRBV19; J gene: TRBJ2-7; CDR3 DNA: TGTGCCAGTATTCCTGGGCAGGGCTCCTACGAGCAGTACTTC; CDR3 protein: CASIPGQGSYEQYF
D gene: -; V gene: TRBV5-1; J gene: TRBJ2-3; CDR3 DNA: TGCGCCAGTGCCCTACAGAGCACAGATACGCAGTATTTT; CDR3 protein: CASALQSTDTQYF
D gene: TRBD2; V gene: TRBV28; J gene: TRBJ2-3; CDR3 DNA: TGTGCCAGCAGTACTATAGCGGGAGGCCCCAAGGATACGCAGTATTTT; CDR3 protein: CASSTIAGGPKDTQYF
D gene: -; V gene: TRBV7-3; J gene: TRBJ2-6; CDR3 DNA: TGTGCCAGCAGCTCCCGACCCACTTTCTACGAGGCCCAGTTCTCTGGGGCCAACGTCCTGACTTTC; CDR3 protein: CASSSRPTFYEAQFSGANVLTF
D gene: TRBD2; V gene: TRBV7-9; J gene: TRBJ2-5; CDR3 DNA: TGTGCCAGCAGCTTAGCTTCAACTAGCGGGGCGACCCAGTACTTC; CDR3 protein: CASSLASTSGATQYF
D gene: TRBD2; V gene: TRBV28; J gene: TRBJ2-7; CDR3 DNA: TGTGCCAGCAGTCTCGAGGGACTAGCGGGATACTACGAGCAGTACTTC; CDR3 protein: CASSLEGLAGYYEQYF